These T cell receptor beta chains were read from a single sample in a study of shared clonotypes between healthy human individuals. Method: immunoSEQ multiplex PCR; TCRdb's copy keeps in-frame clones and lacks some. Here the sample spans over a million clones, approximately 96% being singletons. The sequenced material came from naive CD4+ T cells sorted from blood. Receptors originate from a man between 25 and 39 years old in good health. The CDR3 runs from the conserved cysteine through the conserved F or W. Fields, in order: J gene, V gene, clone size, D gene, CDR3 protein, CDR3 DNA. D genes are given only for firm matches. Size is omitted from some rows. Given values are once, few, many or a class for expanded clones.

TRBJ2-7 | TRBV5-4 | - | TRBD1 | CASSLRLGQASNEQYF | TGTGCCAGCAGCTTGCGCCTTGGACAGGCTTCCAACGAGCAGTACTTC
TRBJ2-3 | TRBV5-1 | - | - | CASSPAGYADTQYF | TGCGCCAGCAGCCCGGCAGGGTATGCAGATACGCAGTATTTT
TRBJ2-7 | TRBV20-1 | - | - | CSARVIYEQYF | TGCAGTGCTAGAGTGATCTACGAGCAGTACTTC
TRBJ2-7 | TRBV6-1 | - | TRBD2 | CASSVPASGRDEQYF | TGTGCCAGCAGTGTTCCGGCTAGCGGGAGGGACGAGCAGTACTTC
TRBJ1-1 | TRBV6-6 | - | - | CASSPSDRRNTEAFF | TGTGCCAGCAGCCCATCGGACCGAAGGAACACTGAAGCTTTCTTT
TRBJ2-1 | TRBV7-9 | few | TRBD2 | CASSLLAGGEQFF | TGTGCCAGCAGCTTACTAGCGGGAGGTGAGCAGTTCTTC
TRBJ2-1 | TRBV30 | - | TRBD2 | CAWSVPPGPSGKTNEQFF | TGTGCCTGGAGTGTACCCCCCGGGCCTAGCGGGAAAACAAATGAGCAGTTCTTC
TRBJ2-1 | TRBV18 | - | - | CASSPILVSYEQFF | TGTGCCAGCTCACCCATATTAGTATCATATGAGCAGTTCTTC
TRBJ2-7 | TRBV6-1 | - | TRBD2 | CASSEGGLAGGVSYEQYF | TGTGCCAGCAGTGAAGGGGGACTAGCGGGAGGCGTCTCCTACGAGCAGTACTTC
TRBJ2-7 | TRBV28 | - | TRBD2 | CASSQLAEYTYEQYF | TGTGCCAGCAGTCAACTAGCGGAGTACACCTACGAGCAGTACTTC
TRBJ1-2 | TRBV28 | - | TRBD1 | CASSTGQGYGYTF | TGTGCCAGCAGCACGGGACAGGGATATGGCTACACCTTC
TRBJ1-2 | TRBV19 | - | - | CASRTAYGYTF | TGTGCCAGTAGGACGGCTTATGGCTACACCTTC
TRBJ1-2 | TRBV9 | - | TRBD1 | CASSVSGQGDYGYTF | TGTGCCAGCAGCGTCTCGGGGCAGGGGGACTATGGCTACACCTTC
TRBJ2-2 | TRBV2 | - | - | CASSETGRGETGELFF | TGTGCCAGCAGTGAAACGGGCAGGGGAGAGACCGGGGAGCTGTTTTTT
TRBJ2-7 | TRBV27 | - | TRBD2 | CASSLAGGRYEQYF | TGTGCCAGCAGTTTAGCGGGAGGGCGGTACGAGCAGTACTTC
TRBJ2-3 | TRBV18 | - | - | CASSPMVAYGKGDTQYF | TGTGCCAGCTCACCAATGGTGGCTTATGGCAAGGGAGATACGCAGTATTTT
TRBJ2-1 | TRBV15 | - | - | CATSIQSYNEQFF | TGTGCCACCAGCATCCAAAGTTACAATGAGCAGTTCTTC
TRBJ2-2 | TRBV5-1 | - | - | CASSLGPGGELFF | TGCGCCAGCAGCTTGGGACCGGGCGGGGAGCTGTTTTTT
TRBJ2-1 | TRBV5-1 | - | TRBD2 | CASSRTSGKEQFF | TGCGCCAGCAGCCGGACTAGCGGGAAGGAGCAGTTCTTC
TRBJ1-2 | TRBV19 | - | - | CASSITGGRGYTF | TGTGCCAGTAGTATTACCGGGGGTCGGGGCTACACCTTC
TRBJ2-1 | TRBV6-5 | - | TRBD2 | CASSKTSGSYNEQFF | TGTGCCAGCAGCAAGACTAGCGGGTCCTACAATGAGCAGTTCTTC
TRBJ2-7 | TRBV6-1 | - | - | CASSETRRLRVDEQYF | TGTGCCAGCAGTGAAACCCGGAGGCTCAGGGTCGACGAGCAGTACTTC
TRBJ2-1 | TRBV28 | - | - | CASGSRWENGGEQFF | TGTGCCAGCGGATCCAGGTGGGAGAATGGGGGTGAGCAGTTCTTC
TRBJ2-7 | TRBV18 | - | - | CASSPLPGEYEQYF | TGTGCCAGCTCACCACTCCCGGGAGAATACGAGCAGTACTTC
TRBJ1-1 | TRBV11-2 | - | - | CASSLRGGGRTEAFF | TGTGCCAGCAGCTTAAGAGGTGGGGGGCGGACTGAAGCTTTCTTT
TRBJ2-1 | TRBV9 | - | TRBD2 | CASSATSGSYNEQFF | TGTGCCAGCAGCGCGACTAGCGGGAGCTACAATGAGCAGTTCTTC
TRBJ2-7 | TRBV4-3 | - | - | CASSQGPRVDSYEQYF | TGCGCCAGCAGCCAAGGCCCCAGAGTAGACAGCTACGAGCAGTACTTC
TRBJ2-1 | TRBV18 | - | TRBD2 | CASSPPGLANNEQFF | TGTGCCAGCTCACCTCCGGGACTAGCGAACAATGAGCAGTTCTTC
TRBJ2-7 | TRBV9 | - | - | CASSVSGDGYYEQYF | TGTGCCAGCAGCGTCAGCGGAGATGGGTACTACGAGCAGTACTTC
TRBJ2-6 | TRBV7-6 | - | - | CASSFRRGRSGANVLTF | TGTGCCAGCAGCTTTAGGAGGGGGCGCTCTGGGGCCAACGTCCTGACTTTC
TRBJ2-4 | TRBV5-1 | - | - | CASSWGAKNIQYF | TGCGCCAGCAGCTGGGGAGCCAAAAACATTCAGTACTTC
TRBJ2-7 | TRBV2 | - | - | CASRGDTIYEQYF | TGTGCCAGCAGGGGCGACACAATCTACGAGCAGTACTTC
TRBJ2-1 | TRBV5-4 | once | - | CASSQISGRSYNEQFF | TGTGCCAGCAGCCAAATCAGCGGCCGCTCCTACAATGAGCAGTTCTTC
TRBJ2-5 | TRBV29-1 | - | - | CSVGQTEATQYF | TGCAGCGTTGGACAGACTGAGGCGACCCAGTACTTC
TRBJ1-1 | TRBV29-1 | - | - | CSVRGRELYTEAFF | TGCAGCGTTAGAGGACGCGAATTGTACACTGAAGCTTTCTTT